One and the same sample provided the 12 T cell receptor beta chains below, sequenced in a study of T cells in Graves' hyperthyroidism and ophthalmopathy. What was amplified from RNA transcripts were TCR beta CDR3 regions. RT-PCR in the first round (using the HTBI primer set) targeted the TCR CDR3. TCRdb processed the multiplex PCR reads anew with MiXCR; each CDR3 protein has one entry. The profile shows 460,000 or so distinct CDR3 sequences, roughly an eighth of them singletons. Sequenced: blood. These receptors were collected from a woman aged 18-30 years with Graves' hyperthyroidism.

The chain couples TRBV18 to TRBJ2-1; D unclear. The CDR3 extends over 14 amino acids. The germline V and J ends were trimmed by 2 bases and 12 bases, with 17 bases remaining between them. In germline, CDR1 is KGHSH, CDR2 LQKENI. CDR3 nucleotides: TGTGCCAGCTCACCAGGGCTAGGAGCCGATGGGCAGTTCTTC. Amino acid sequence: CASSPGLGADGQFF. The whole variable domain, remainder taken from reference TRBV18 and TRBJ2-1, is NAGVMQNPRHLVRRRGQEARLRCSPMKGHSHVYWYRQLPEEGLKFMVYLQKENIIDESGMPKERFSAEFPKEGPSILRIQQVVRGDSAAYFCASSPGLGADGQFFGPGTRLTVL.

As concerns this clonotype: A much larger clonotype is one base distant, so this may be a read error. J is TRBJ2-7 and V is TRBV29-1; D ambiguous. The CDR3 runs to 13 residues. From germline, CDR1 is SQVTM and CDR2 ANQGSEA. V gave up 1 base and J gave up 0 bases, with 7 bases separating them. CDR3 in amino acids: CSVEGPASYEQYF. DNA of the CDR3: TGCAGCGTTGAAGGGCCGGCCTCCTACGAGCAGTACTTC.

In regard to this clonotype: At one end, the junction sequence differs from germline, possibly due to a read error. The chain has TRBV6-2 or TRBV6-3 and TRBJ2-1; D is perhaps TRBD1 or TRBD2 (7 bases each). The CDR3 extends over 15 amino acids. Germline V gene data show CDR1 as MNHEY and CDR2 as SVGEGT. The CDR3 DNA follows: TGTGCCAGCAGTCCAGGGGGGGGGGTGTTTAATGGGCAGTTCTTC. The encoded protein is CASSPGGGVFNGQFF.

The chain couples TRBV19 to TRBJ1-5; 7 nucleotides agree with TRBD1. Germline CDR1 reads LNHDA; CDR2 reads SQIVND (reference sequence). The CDR3 runs to 13 residues. V dropped 5 bases and J dropped 8; count of bases not matched to a gene: 6. The CDR3 spells CASSRQGEKPQHF. The CDR3 DNA reads TGTGCCAGTAGTCGGCAGGGGGAGAAGCCCCAGCATTTT.

The chain carries TRBV24-1 and TRBJ2-7; the D gene is possibly TRBD1 (6 bases). V was shortened by 1 base and J by 6 bases, with 9 bases between the two germline ends. The CDR3 has 13 residues. In germline, CDR1 is KGHDR, CDR2 SFDVKD. The CDR3 loop reads CATSDLQGPEQYF. Written as DNA, the CDR3 is TGTGCCACCAGTGATTTACAGGGACCCGAGCAGTACTTC.

This clonotype was counted many times. V and J are TRBV2 and TRBJ1-6, with 7 bases that match TRBD1. V gave up 6 bases and J gave up 11 bases; unmatched junction bases: 13. Per germline, CDR1 SNHLY and CDR2 FYNNEI. The CDR3 sequence is 15 residues long. The DNA of the CDR3 is TGTGCCAGCAGACCGGGACAGCTCATCGGGGCACCCCTCCACTTT. Its protein is CASRPGQLIGAPLHF.

This clonotype came up many times. V gene TRBV27 combines with J gene TRBJ1-5, with 9 bases fitting TRBD1. CDR3 size: 15 residues. Germline trimming cut 2 bases from V and 5 bases from J; bases unmatched to any gene: 4. Germline CDR1 and CDR2: MNHEY and SMNVEV (reference sequence). CDR3 sequence: CASSLEGTGHQPQHF. The CDR3 DNA reads TGTGCCAGCAGTTTAGAAGGGACAGGGCATCAGCCCCAGCATTTT.

Only a few counts were recorded for this clonotype. The rearrangement links TRBV7-8 to TRBJ2-7; the match to TRBD2 covers 7 bases. Germline CDR1 SGHVS, CDR2 FQNEAQ. The CDR3 contains 15 residues. V trimming: 5 bases; J trimming: 3 bases; junction bases outside the gene matches: 10. The CDR3 nucleotides read TGTGCCAGCAGCCTAACGGGACTACCTTACTACGAGCAGTACTTC. This translates into CASSLTGLPYYEQYF. Full variable domain (outside the CDR3, taken from reference TRBV7-8 and TRBJ2-7): GAGVSQSPRYKVAKRGQDVALRCDPISGHVSLFWYQQALGQGPEFLTYFQNEAQLDKSGLPSDRFFAERPEGSVSTLKIQRTQQEDSAVYLCASSLTGLPYYEQYFGPGTRLTVT.

This clonotype was observed many times. The chain employs TRBV12-3 or TRBV12-4 and TRBJ2-3; TRBD1 aligns across 8 bases. Losses at the gene ends were 5 bases for V and 1 base for J; bases not matched to a gene: 14. This CDR3 comprises 18 residues. The CDR3 DNA sequence: TGTGCCAGCAGTCGGTTCGGTCGGGCAGGGGGCGGCACAGATACGCAGTATTTT. This translates into CASSRFGRAGGGTDTQYF.

V is TRBV20-1 and J is TRBJ1-1; D not certain. The CDR3 is 10 residues long. Germline values: CDR1 DFQATT, CDR2 SNEGSKA (reference sequence). Trimming left V 2 bases short and J 6 bases short, with 4 bases between. In DNA form, the CDR3 reads TGCAGTGCTAGATCGCCTGAAGCTTTCTTT. Translating gives CSARSPEAFF.

This clonotype was recorded at least ten times. The V gene is TRBV27, the J gene TRBJ2-1; 9 positions match TRBD1. Losses at the gene ends were 3 bases for V and 5 bases for J; bases not matched to a gene: 2. Germline V gene lookup returns CDR1 MNHEY and CDR2 SMNVEV (reference sequence). CDR3 size: 14 residues. CDR3 in amino acids: CASSFWDRDNEQFF. The CDR3 DNA is TGTGCCAGCAGTTTCTGGGACAGGGACAATGAGCAGTTCTTC.

This clonotype was counted ten times or more. This chain connects TRBV20-1 to TRBJ2-3, with 11 bases that match TRBD1. V shed 5 bases, J shed 5 bases, and the junction held 15 bases outside the gene matches. From germline, CDR1 is DFQATT and CDR2 SNEGSKA (reference sequence). This CDR3 is built from 17 residues. CDR3 nucleotides: TGCAGTGCTGCGCCCATTATCGGACAGGGGGCGGAAGATACGCAGTATTTT. It encodes CSAAPIIGQGAEDTQYF.